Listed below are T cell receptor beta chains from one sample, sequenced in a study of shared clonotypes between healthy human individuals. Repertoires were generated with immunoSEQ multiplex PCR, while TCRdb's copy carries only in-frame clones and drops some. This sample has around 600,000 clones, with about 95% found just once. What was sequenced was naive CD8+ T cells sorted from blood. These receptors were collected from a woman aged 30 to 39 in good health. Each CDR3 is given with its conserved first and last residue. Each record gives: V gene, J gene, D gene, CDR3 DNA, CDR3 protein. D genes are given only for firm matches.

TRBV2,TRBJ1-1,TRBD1,TGTGCCAGAGACGGACAGGGGGAATTTTTCACTGAAGCTTTCTTT,CARDGQGEFFTEAFF
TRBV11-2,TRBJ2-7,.,TGTGCCAGCAGCTTAGGGGCATCCTACGAGCAGTACTTC,CASSLGASYEQYF
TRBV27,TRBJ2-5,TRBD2,TGTGCCAGCAGTTTGGGGACTAGCGGAGAGACCCAGTACTTC,CASSLGTSGETQYF
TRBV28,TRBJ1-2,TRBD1,TGTGCCAGCAGTCCCGGGACAGGGGGCTATGGCTACACCTTC,CASSPGTGGYGYTF
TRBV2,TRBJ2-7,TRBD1,TGTGCCAGCAGTGGGGGCTCCTCGACAGGGGCCTGGGAGCAGTACTTC,CASSGGSSTGAWEQYF
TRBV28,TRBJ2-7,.,TGTGCCAGCAGTCTCATGACCTACGAGCAGTACTTC,CASSLMTYEQYF
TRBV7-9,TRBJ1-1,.,TGTGCCAATCCGTCGGGGATGAACACTGAAGCTTTCTTT,CANPSGMNTEAFF
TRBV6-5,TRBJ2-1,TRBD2,TGTGCCAGCAGTTGGGGCAGCGGGAGGGCAGGCAATGAGCAGTTCTTC,CASSWGSGRAGNEQFF
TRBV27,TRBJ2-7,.,TGTGCCAGCAGTTCTCTCCCCTCGTGGGGGCCGTACTACGAGCAGTACTTC,CASSSLPSWGPYYEQYF
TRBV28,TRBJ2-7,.,TGTGCCAGCAGTTTGACAGAGTCCTACGAGCAGTACTTC,CASSLTESYEQYF
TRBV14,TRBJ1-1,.,TGTGCCAGCACCCCCCCACCTTGGGACAATAAAATGAACACTGAAGCTTTCTTT,CASTPPPWDNKMNTEAFF
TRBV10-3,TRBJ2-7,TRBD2,TGTGCCATCAGTCTCGGACTAGCGGGAGACCAGTACGAGCAGTACTTC,CAISLGLAGDQYEQYF
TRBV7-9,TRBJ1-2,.,TGTGCCAGCAGCCCAGATCGGACAGCTTATGGCTACACCTTC,CASSPDRTAYGYTF
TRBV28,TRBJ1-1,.,TGTGCCAGCAGTTTATCCCTTTTAACTGAAGCTTTCTTT,CASSLSLLTEAFF
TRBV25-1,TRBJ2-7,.,TGTGCCAGCAGTGTATTTGGAGGCGGCCTCTACGAGCAGTACTTC,CASSVFGGGLYEQYF
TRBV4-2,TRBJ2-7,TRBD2,TGTGCCAGCAGCCAAGATGTAGCTAGCGGGAGAGTAGAACCCTACGAGCAGTACTTC,CASSQDVASGRVEPYEQYF